This record looks at one T cell receptor beta chain sequence and its context. No cognate antigen has been identified for it. Base qualities are not at hand, and no much larger clone is one base apart. Receptors were amplified or captured by 5' RACE. This sample was sequenced with an Illumina MiSeq. TCRdb trimmed public reads at Q25 via fastp, called clones via MiXCR and kept in-frame beta chains. Every entry covers one CDR3 protein and lists the most common genes and DNA from its rows. Here the sample has 85,000 to 100,000 distinct CDR3 sequences; 17% occur a single time. The ten top clones hold about 6.2% of the sample. This sample is drawn from a study of T cells of healthy individuals (dated by TCRdb to 2016 to 2018). The sequence came from a human donor in good health.

This receptor has the CDR3 CASSELRLSAPLHF. The sequenced DNA is TGTGCCAGCAGTGAATTGAGGCTGAGTGCACCCCTCCACTTT. The rearranged chain carries TRBV25-1 and TRBJ1-6, with no reliable assignment of the D segment. Trimming takes 1 base from V and 11 bases from J, and the germline ends sit 12 bases apart. The CDR3, cysteine through phenylalanine, is 14 amino acids long. Only CDR3 DNA is held: 42 bases, read in frame from base 1. CDR1 and CDR2 (MGHDK, SYGVNS) derive from the germline V gene.